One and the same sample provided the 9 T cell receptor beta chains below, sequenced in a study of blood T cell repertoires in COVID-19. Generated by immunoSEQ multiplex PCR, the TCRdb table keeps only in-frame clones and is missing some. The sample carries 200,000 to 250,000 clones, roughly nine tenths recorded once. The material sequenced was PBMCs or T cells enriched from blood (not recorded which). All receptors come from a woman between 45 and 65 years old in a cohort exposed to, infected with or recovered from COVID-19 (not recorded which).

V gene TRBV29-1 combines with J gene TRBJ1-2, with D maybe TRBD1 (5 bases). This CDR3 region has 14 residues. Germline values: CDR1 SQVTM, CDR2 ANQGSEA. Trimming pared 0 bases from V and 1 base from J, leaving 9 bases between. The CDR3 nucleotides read TGCAGCGTTGAAGATAAGGACAATAACTATGGCTACACCTTC. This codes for CSVEDKDNNYGYTF.

In DNA form, the CDR3 reads TGTGCCAGCAGCTTAATCGTCGGGGGGGCCCTAGAGACCCAGTACTTC. Amino acid sequence: CASSLIVGGALETQYF. This sequence joins TRBV11-2 and TRBJ2-5; TRBD2 matches at 8 bases. Germline-derived CDR1 and CDR2 are SGHAT and FQNNGV. Unmatched junction bases numbered 9, after V lost 2 bases and J lost 4 bases. There are 16 residues in the CDR3. Supplemented by reference TRBV11-2 and TRBJ2-5, the full variable domain reads EAGVAQSPRYKIIEKRQSVAFWCNPISGHATLYWYQQILGQGPKLLIQFQNNGVVDDSQLPKDRFSAERLKGVDSTLKIQPAKLEDSAVYLCASSLIVGGALETQYFGPGTRLLVL.

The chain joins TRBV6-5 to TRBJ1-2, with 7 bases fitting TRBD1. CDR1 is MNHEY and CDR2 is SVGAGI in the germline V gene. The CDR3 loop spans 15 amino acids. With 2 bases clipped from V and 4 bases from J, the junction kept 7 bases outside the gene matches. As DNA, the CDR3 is TGTGCCAGCAGTTACCCGGGACAGACATTCTATGGCTACACCTTC. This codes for CASSYPGQTFYGYTF.

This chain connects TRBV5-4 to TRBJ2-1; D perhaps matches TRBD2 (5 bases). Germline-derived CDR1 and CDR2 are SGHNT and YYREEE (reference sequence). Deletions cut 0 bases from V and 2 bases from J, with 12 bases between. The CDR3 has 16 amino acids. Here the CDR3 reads CASSLGGVSAYNEQFF. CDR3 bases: TGTGCCAGCAGCTTGGGGGGAGTGAGCGCCTACAATGAGCAGTTCTTC. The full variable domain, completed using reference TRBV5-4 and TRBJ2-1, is ETGVTQSPTHLIKTRGQQVTLRCSSQSGHNTVSWYQQALGQGPQFIFQYYREEENGRGNFPPRFSGLQFPNYSSELNVNALELDDSALYLCASSLGGVSAYNEQFFGPGTRLTVL.

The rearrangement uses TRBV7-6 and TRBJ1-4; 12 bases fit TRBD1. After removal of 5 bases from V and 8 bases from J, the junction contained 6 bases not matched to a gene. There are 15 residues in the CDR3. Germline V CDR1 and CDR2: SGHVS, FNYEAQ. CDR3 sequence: CASSPLGTGGEKLFF. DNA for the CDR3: TGTGCCAGCAGCCCCCTAGGGACAGGGGGCGAAAAACTGTTTTTT.

CDR3 loop: CASRVIRDRVETQYF. CDR3 in DNA: TGTGCCAGCAGAGTAATCCGGGACAGGGTTGAGACCCAGTACTTC. The chain links TRBV2 to TRBJ2-5; 9 bases are shared with TRBD1. Germline-derived CDR1 and CDR2 are SNHLY and FYNNEI. V shed 6 bases and J 5 bases; nucleotides not matched to a gene: 10. The CDR3 runs to 15 residues.

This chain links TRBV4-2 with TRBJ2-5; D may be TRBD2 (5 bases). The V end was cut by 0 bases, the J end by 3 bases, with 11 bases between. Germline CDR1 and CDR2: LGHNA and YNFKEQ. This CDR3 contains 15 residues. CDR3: CASSQDRGTEETQYF. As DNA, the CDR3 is TGTGCCAGCAGCCAAGATCGGGGAACTGAAGAGACCCAGTACTTC.

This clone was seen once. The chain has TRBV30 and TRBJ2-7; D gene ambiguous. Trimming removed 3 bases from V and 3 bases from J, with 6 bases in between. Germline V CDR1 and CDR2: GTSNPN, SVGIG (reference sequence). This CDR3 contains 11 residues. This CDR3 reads CAWSFRYEQYF. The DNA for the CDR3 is TGTGCCTGGAGCTTCCGCTACGAGCAGTACTTC.

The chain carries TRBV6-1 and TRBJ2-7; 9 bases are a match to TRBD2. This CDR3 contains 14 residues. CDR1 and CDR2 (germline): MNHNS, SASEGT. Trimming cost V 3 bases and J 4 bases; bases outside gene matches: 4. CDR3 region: CASSEAGGPYEQYF. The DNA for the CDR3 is TGTGCCAGCAGTGAGGCGGGGGGGCCTTACGAGCAGTACTTC.